These 3 T cell receptor beta chains came from one sample sequenced in a study of cytomegalovirus exposure and HLA in healthy donors. The PCR used 60 Vbeta and 13 Jbeta primers. Clones were read by immunoSEQ multiplex PCR, and TCRdb kept only the in-frame ones, dropping some. The sample holds around 68,000 clones, around 68% seen once. Sequences were obtained from PBMCs. These receptors were obtained from a woman aged 25 to 39 in good health and CMV-seronegative.

The rearrangement links TRBV7-6 to TRBJ2-1, with 13 bases identical to TRBD2. This CDR3 is 17 amino acids long. J was trimmed by 3 bases and V by 5 bases; bases with no gene match: 7. Germline lookup yields CDR1 SGHVS and CDR2 FNYEAQ. The CDR3 DNA reads as TGTGCCAGCAGCCCCCGGACTAGCGGGGGCTTCTACAATGAGCAGTTCTTC. Protein product: CASSPRTSGGFYNEQFF.

V gene TRBV2 combines with J gene TRBJ1-3; D is undetermined. The CDR3 is made up of 13 amino acids. Germline V gene lookup returns CDR1 SNHLY and CDR2 FYNNEI. Between the trimmed V and J ends, which lost 10 bases and 1 base, there was a span of 11 bases. CDR3 nucleotides: TGTGCCACCGGCCGGGGTTCTGGAAACACCATATATTTT. Residues: CATGRGSGNTIYF.

The J gene is TRBJ1-5, the V gene TRBV9, with D possibly matching TRBD1 (5 bases). V shed 4 bases and J shed 5 bases, with 13 bases lying between them. The V gene's germline CDR1 is SGDLS and CDR2 YYNGEE. This CDR3 has 14 residues. The CDR3 loop reads CASSPSGGDQPQHF. The CDR3 nucleotides are TGTGCCAGCAGCCCTTCCGGGGGGGATCAGCCCCAGCATTTT.